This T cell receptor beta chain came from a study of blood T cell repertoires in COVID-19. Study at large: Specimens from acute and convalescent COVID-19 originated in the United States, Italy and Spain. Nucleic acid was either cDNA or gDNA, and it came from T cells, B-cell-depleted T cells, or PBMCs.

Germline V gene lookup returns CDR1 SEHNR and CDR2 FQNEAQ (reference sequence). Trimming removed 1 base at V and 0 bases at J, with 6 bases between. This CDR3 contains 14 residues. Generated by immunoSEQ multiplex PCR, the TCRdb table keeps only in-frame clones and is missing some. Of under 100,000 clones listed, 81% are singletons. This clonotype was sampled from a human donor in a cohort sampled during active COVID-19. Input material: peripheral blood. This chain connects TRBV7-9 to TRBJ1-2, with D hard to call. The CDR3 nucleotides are TGTGCCAGCAGCTTAGTTGCTACTAACTATGGCTACACCTTC. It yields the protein CASSLVATNYGYTF.